The 8 T cell receptor beta chains listed next were all sequenced from one sample in a study of OX40 agonist ivuxolimab in advanced cancers. Profiled with immunoSEQ multiplex PCR; TCRdb holds only in-frame clones, not every one. The table lists 71,000 or so clones, 80% of them singletons. The sample consisted of CD4+ or CD8+ T cells sorted from blood, taken in a trial of the OX40 agonist ivuxolimab. Every receptor here comes from an adult with an advanced solid tumor such as melanoma, head and neck, liver or kidney cancer.

V is TRBV4-2 and J is TRBJ1-3; D unresolved. This CDR3 has 12 residues. The V and J ends lost 4 bases and 4 bases respectively, with 5 bases between them. The V gene's germline CDR1 is LGHNA and CDR2 YNFKEQ. The CDR3 sequence is CASSPWGNTIYF. CDR3 DNA sequence: TGTGCCAGCAGCCCCTGGGGAAACACCATATATTTT.

The V and J genes are TRBV18 and TRBJ1-4; the match to TRBD1 covers 8 bases. V lost 3 bases and J lost 8; bases outside the gene matches: 5. This CDR3 is built from 14 residues. Looked up from germline, CDR1 is KGHSH and CDR2 is LQKENI. CDR3 region: CASSPAGGEEKLFF. The CDR3 coding sequence is TGTGCCAGCTCACCGGCAGGGGGCGAGGAAAAACTGTTTTTT. The whole variable domain, filled in from reference TRBV18 and TRBJ1-4, reads NAGVMQNPRHLVRRRGQEARLRCSPMKGHSHVYWYRQLPEEGLKFMVYLQKENIIDESGMPKERFSAEFPKEGPSILRIQQVVRGDSAAYFCASSPAGGEEKLFFGSGTQLSVL.

The chain combines TRBV18 with TRBJ2-1; D not resolved. V lost 0 bases and J 5 bases, leaving 8 bases between the germline ends. CDR1 KGHSH and CDR2 LQKENI come from the germline V gene. The CDR3 is 14 residues long. DNA of the CDR3: TGTGCCAGCTCACCACCTCCTGGGAACAATGAGCAGTTCTTC. This gives the protein CASSPPPGNNEQFF.

This clone has ten or more counts. The rearrangement joins TRBV5-4 to TRBJ2-7, with D perhaps TRBD2 (5 bases). The CDR3 totals 14 residues. CDR1 is SGHNT, CDR2 YYREEE, per germline (reference sequence). V was pared by 1 base and J by 4 bases, with 12 bases between. This chain's CDR3 is CASSLRGSDYEQYF. Here the CDR3 DNA reads TGTGCCAGCAGCTTGAGAGGGAGTGATTACGAGCAGTACTTC. Drawing the rest from reference TRBV5-4 and TRBJ2-7, the complete variable domain is ETGVTQSPTHLIKTRGQQVTLRCSSQSGHNTVSWYQQALGQGPQFIFQYYREEENGRGNFPPRFSGLQFPNYSSELNVNALELDDSALYLCASSLRGSDYEQYFGPGTRLTVT.

The CDR3 coding sequence is TGCAGTGCTTTAATGGACACTGAAGCTTTCTTT. Its translation: CSALMDTEAFF. The J gene is TRBJ1-1, the V gene TRBV20-1; D is uncertain. The CDR3 is 11 residues long. The V and J ends lost 5 bases and 3 bases respectively, with 7 bases between them. In germline, CDR1 is DFQATT, CDR2 SNEGSKA (reference sequence).

The chain combines TRBV5-5 with TRBJ2-1; D is perhaps TRBD1 (6 bases). This CDR3 is 15 amino acids long. V was cut by 2 bases and J by 11 bases, with 20 bases left in between. Germline V gives CDR1 SGHKS, CDR2 YYEKEE (reference sequence). The CDR3 sequence: CASSLSGGPIGQQFF. CDR3 nucleotides: TGTGCCAGCAGCTTATCTGGGGGCCCAATCGGTCAGCAGTTCTTC.

This clone was found once. The V and J genes are TRBV18 and TRBJ1-6, with D unclear. CDR3 length equals 16 residues. From germline, CDR1 is KGHSH and CDR2 LQKENI. V lost 2 bases to trimming and J lost 6 bases, with 14 bases between them. The CDR3 DNA reads as TGTGCCAGCTCACCAGAGCAAGCCTCCCTTAATTCACCCCTCCACTTT. Protein sequence: CASSPEQASLNSPLHF.

The gene calls are TRBV27 and TRBJ1-1; TRBD1 is a possible D gene (6 bases). The CDR3 consists of 17 residues. CDR1 is MNHEY and CDR2 is SMNVEV in the germline V gene (reference sequence). The V gene lost 3 bases and the J gene lost 1 base, with 18 bases spanning the gap. The CDR3 loop is CASSFFPGAGTNTEAFF. The CDR3 nucleotides are TGTGCCAGCAGTTTCTTCCCAGGGGCAGGAACGAACACTGAAGCTTTCTTT.